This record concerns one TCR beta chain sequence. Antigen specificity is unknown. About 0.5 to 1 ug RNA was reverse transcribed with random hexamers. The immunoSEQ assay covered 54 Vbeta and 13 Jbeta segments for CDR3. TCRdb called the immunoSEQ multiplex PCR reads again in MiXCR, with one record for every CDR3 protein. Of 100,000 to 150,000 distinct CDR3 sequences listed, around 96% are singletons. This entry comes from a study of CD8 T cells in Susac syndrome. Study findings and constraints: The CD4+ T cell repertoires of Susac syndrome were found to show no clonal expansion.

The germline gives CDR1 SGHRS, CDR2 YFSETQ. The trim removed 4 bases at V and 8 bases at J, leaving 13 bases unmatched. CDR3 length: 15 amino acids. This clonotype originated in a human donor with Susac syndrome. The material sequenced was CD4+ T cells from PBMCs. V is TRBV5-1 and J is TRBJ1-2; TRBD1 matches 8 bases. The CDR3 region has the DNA TGCGCCAGCAGCGACGGACAGGGAGCAGCGAGGGGCTACACCTTC. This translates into CASSDGQGAARGYTF.